This T cell receptor beta chain is drawn from a study of blood T cell repertoires in COVID-19. Looking at the study overall: Acute-phase and convalescent COVID-19 samples originated in the United States, Italy and Spain. Nucleic acid was either cDNA or gDNA, and it came from T cells, B-cell-depleted T cells, or PBMCs.

Data came from immunoSEQ multiplex PCR; TCRdb stores just in-frame clones and leaves some out. The table includes approximately 270,000 clones, around 90% detected once. This CDR3 spans 15 amino acids. The V end lost 2 bases, the J end lost 1 base, and 12 bases lay between the germline ends. Germline V gives CDR1 SGDLS, CDR2 YYNGEE. Participants were aged about 18 to 89 years from 20 to 30 US areas. The study assigned cohorts using participant-reported clinical history. V gene TRBV9 combines with J gene TRBJ1-1, with D perhaps TRBD1 (6 bases). The sequence was collected from a woman in her thirties with acute COVID-19. Source material: PBMCs or T cells enriched from blood (not recorded which). For the CDR3, the DNA is TGTGCCAGCAGCGTGACAGGTGGAGGGAACACTGAAGCTTTCTTT. Residues: CASSVTGGGNTEAFF.